The T cell receptor (beta chain) described here comes from a study of siplizumab effects on memory and regulatory T cells. Using immunoSEQ multiplex PCR, the repertoire was profiled, and TCRdb retains in-frame clones only, with some absent. Found here are some 100,000 clones, 80% to 95% of them singletons; the top ten hold approximately 5.9%. Whole-study findings and limits: Among alloreactive clones, only a minor fraction mapped to unstimulated subsets. Fewer alloreactive sequences mapped to unstimulated CD4+ memory cells under siplizumab. Naive T cells seemed more diverse than memory cells and seemed major alloresponse contributors. Confirmatory evidence of suppressive function in proliferating siplizumab-culture Tregs was not obtained.

CDR1 is LNHDA and CDR2 is SQIVND in the germline V gene (reference sequence). This CDR3 has 16 residues. Losses at the gene ends were 5 bases for V and 1 base for J; bases not matched to a gene: 5. About this clone itself: The antigen remains unidentified.

The source material was CD8+ T cells sorted from blood. The chain recombines TRBV19 with TRBJ2-1; 10 bases agree with TRBD2. This clonotype was obtained from a human donor in good health. In nucleotides, the CDR3 is TGTGCCAGTAGTCCGCGGACTAGCGGATCCTACAATGAGCAGTTCTTC. Translated, it gives CASSPRTSGSYNEQFF.